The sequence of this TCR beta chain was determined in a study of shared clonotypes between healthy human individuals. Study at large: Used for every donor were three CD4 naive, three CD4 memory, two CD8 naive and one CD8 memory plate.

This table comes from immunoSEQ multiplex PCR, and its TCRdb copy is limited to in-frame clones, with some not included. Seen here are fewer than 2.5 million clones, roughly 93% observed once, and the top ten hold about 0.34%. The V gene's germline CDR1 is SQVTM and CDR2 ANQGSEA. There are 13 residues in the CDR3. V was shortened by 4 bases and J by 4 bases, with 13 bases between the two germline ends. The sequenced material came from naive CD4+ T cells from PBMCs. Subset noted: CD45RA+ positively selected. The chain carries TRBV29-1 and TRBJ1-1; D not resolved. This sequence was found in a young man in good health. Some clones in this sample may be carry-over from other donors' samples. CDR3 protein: CSVGGNDGTEAFF. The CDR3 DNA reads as TGCAGCGTTGGAGGGAATGATGGCACTGAAGCTTTCTTT.